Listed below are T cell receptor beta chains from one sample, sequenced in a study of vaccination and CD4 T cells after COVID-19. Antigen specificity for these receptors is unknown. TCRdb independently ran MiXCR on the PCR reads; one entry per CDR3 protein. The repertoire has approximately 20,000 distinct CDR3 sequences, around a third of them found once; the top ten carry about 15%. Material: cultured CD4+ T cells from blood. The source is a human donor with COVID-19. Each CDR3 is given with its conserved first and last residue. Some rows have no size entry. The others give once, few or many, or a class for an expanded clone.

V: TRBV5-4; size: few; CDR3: CASSTRGGGVETQYF
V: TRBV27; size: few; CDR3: CASNQHRNGEQYF
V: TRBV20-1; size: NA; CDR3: CSARDSRQGGTEAFF
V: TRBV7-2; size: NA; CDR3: CASSLAGEQFF
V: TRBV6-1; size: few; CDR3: CASSKGTVSGNTIYF
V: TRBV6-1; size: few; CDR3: CASRAEQGNTEAFF
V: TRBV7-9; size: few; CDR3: CASSWNRDRGGVGQFF
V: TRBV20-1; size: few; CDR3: CSARLSAVAGGRKDTQYF
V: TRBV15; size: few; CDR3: CATSRRTGERTDTQYF
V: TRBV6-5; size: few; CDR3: CASSYSRGGMQYF
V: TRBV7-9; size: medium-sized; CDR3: CASSLVQTDGYTF
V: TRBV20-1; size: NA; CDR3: CSADGYQDLSYEQYF
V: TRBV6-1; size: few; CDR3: CASSEEDSYNSPLHF
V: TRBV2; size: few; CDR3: CASTGGTGGLEPQHF
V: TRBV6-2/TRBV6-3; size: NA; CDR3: CASTRDRSTYEQYF
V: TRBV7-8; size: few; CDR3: CASTPRDRVNTEAFF
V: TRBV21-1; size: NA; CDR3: CASSLGLAGGETQYF
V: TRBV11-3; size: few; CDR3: CASSPSDREETQYF
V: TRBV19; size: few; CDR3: CASSPTHPGQLNYGYTF
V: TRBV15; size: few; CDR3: CATETAMNTEAFF
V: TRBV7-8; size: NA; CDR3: CASSSPAGSLITDTQCF
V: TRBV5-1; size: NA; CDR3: CASSPDQGAYGYTF
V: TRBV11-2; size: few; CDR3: CASTTRQGPGWGEQYF
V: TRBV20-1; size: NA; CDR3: CSARASPPGRMNTEAFF
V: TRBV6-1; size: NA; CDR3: CASSPSRVGTGNTIYF
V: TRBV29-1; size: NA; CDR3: CSGRTSVTDTQYF
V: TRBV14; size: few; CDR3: CASNQDRLNSPLHF
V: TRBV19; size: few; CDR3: CASSMSKGYQPQHF
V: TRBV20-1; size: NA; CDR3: CSARSLAGGRADTQYF
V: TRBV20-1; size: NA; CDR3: CSARRTGMNEKLFF
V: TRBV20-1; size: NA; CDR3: CSARDSSGRNSPLHF
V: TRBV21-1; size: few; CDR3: CASASGGNTGELFF
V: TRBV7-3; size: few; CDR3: CASSQTGGANYGYTF
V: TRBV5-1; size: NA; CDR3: CASSLEQVWSGNTIYF
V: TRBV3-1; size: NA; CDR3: CASSRGPNTGELFF
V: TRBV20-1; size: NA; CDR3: CSAREGQSGNTIYF
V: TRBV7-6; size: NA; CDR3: CASSTWGASYEQYF
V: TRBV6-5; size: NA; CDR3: CASSYGQGFGGYTF
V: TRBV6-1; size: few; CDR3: CASSKFPLTGDYEQYF
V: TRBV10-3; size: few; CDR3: CATAGTSGLETQYF
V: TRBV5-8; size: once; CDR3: CASSLEERNGNTIYF
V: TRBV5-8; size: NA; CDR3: CASSLQGSNEKLFF
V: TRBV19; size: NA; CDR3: CASSGGGGNQPQHF
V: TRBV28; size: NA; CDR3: CASRGTALNTGELFF
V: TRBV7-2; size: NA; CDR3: CASSAAGGRNQPQHF
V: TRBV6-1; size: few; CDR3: CASTKGGSYEQYF
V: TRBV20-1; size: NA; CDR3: CSASRASGGAYEQYF
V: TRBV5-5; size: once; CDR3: CASSLSFVTEETQYF
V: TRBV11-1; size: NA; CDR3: CASRPDSFYNSPLHF
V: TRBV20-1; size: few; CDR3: CSARDPGGPWETQYF
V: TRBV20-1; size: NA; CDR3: CSAPAGPVSKNIQYF
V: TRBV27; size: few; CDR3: CASSQTSGGPSTDTQYF